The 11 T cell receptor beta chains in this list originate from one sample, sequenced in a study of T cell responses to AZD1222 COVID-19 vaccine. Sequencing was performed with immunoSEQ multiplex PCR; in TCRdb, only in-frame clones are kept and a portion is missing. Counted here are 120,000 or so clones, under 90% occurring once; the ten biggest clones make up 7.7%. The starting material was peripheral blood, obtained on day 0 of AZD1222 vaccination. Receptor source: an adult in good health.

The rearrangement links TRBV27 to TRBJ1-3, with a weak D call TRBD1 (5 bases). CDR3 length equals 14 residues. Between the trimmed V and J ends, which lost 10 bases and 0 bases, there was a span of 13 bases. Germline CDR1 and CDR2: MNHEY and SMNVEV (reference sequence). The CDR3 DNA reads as TGTGCCACCGACCCTAGGGGCTCTGGAAACACCATATATTTT. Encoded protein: CATDPRGSGNTIYF.

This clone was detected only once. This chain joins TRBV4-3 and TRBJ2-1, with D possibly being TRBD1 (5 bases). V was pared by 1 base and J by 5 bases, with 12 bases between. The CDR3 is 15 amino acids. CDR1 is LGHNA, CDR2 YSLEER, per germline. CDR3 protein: CASSQGVSGNNEQFF. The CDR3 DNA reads TGCGCCAGCAGCCAAGGGGTTTCAGGGAACAATGAGCAGTTCTTC.

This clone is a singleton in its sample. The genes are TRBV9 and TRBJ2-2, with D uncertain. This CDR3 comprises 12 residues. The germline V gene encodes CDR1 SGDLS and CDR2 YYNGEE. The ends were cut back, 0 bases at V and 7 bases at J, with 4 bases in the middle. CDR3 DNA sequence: TGTGCCAGCAGCGTAGGGGTCGGGGAGCTGTTTTTT. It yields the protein CASSVGVGELFF.

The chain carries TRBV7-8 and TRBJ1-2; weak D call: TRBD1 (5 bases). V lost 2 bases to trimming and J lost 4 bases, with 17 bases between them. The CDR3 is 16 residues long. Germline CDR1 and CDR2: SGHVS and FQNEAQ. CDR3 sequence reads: CASSLTGQPRVYGYTF. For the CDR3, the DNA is TGTGCCAGCAGCTTAACCGGTCAACCCAGGGTCTATGGCTACACCTTC.

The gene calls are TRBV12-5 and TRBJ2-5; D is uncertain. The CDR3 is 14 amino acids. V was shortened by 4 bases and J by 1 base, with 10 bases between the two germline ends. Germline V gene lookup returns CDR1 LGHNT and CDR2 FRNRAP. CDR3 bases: TGTGCTAGTGGTTCGCCAGCTTTCCAAGAGACCCAGTACTTC. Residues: CASGSPAFQETQYF.

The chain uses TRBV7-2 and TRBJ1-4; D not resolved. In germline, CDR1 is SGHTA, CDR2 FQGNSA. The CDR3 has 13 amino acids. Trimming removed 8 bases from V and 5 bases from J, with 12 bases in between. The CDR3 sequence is CASARAENEKLFF. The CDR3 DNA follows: TGTGCCAGCGCTCGAGCGGAAAATGAAAAACTGTTTTTT.

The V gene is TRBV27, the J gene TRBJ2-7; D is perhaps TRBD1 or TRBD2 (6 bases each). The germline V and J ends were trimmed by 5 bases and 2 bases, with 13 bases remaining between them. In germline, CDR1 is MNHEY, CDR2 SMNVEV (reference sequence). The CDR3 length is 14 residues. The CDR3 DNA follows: TGTGCCAGCAGTGTGTGGGGGGCCACCTACGAGCAGTACTTC. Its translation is CASSVWGATYEQYF.

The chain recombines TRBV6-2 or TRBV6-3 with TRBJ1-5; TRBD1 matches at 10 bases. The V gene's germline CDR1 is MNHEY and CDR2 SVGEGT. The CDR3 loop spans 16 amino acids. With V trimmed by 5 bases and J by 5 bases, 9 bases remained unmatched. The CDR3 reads CASSPYGQGVDQPQHF. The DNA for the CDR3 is TGTGCCAGCAGTCCCTACGGACAGGGGGTGGATCAGCCCCAGCATTTT.

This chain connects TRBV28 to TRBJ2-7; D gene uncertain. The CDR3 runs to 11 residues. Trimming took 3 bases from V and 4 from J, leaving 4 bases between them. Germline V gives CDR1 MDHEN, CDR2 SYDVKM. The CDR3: CASSFQYEQYF. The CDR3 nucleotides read TGTGCCAGCAGTTTTCAATACGAGCAGTACTTC.

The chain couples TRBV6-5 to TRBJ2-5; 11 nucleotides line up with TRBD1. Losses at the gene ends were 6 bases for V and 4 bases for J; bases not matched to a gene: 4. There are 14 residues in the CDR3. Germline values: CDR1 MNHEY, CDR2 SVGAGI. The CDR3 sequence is CASRTGQGGETQYF. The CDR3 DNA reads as TGTGCCAGCAGGACGGGACAGGGGGGAGAGACCCAGTACTTC.

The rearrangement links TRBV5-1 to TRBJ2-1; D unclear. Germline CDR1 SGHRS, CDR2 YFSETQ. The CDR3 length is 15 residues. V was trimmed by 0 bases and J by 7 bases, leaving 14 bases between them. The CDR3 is CASSLGGGIRNEQFF. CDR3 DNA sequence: TGCGCCAGCAGCTTGGGTGGTGGGATACGGAATGAGCAGTTCTTC.